This T cell receptor (beta chain) derives from a study of T cells after yellow fever vaccination. Study-wide context: The SMART-Seq v4 Ultra Low Input method served to prepare the low-cell-number fractions. General study points: Most clones from primary vaccination were detected again post-booster (just over 95% CD4, roughly 85% CD8). FACS-sorted repertoires might harbor abundant contaminating clonotypes from the bulk population.

The germline gives CDR1 DFQATT, CDR2 SNEGSKA (reference sequence). With V trimmed by 4 bases and J by 6 bases, 8 bases remained unmatched. CDR3 length: 13 amino acids. This clonotype has a count of ten or more. The antigen remains undetermined. Each CDR3 protein gets one entry after TCRdb re-called the 5' RACE reads with MiXCR. The sample records fewer than 150,000 distinct CDR3 sequences, around 7.7% being singletons. The material was CD4+ T cells sorted from PBMCs, obtained 5 days after the yellow fever booster vaccination. The chain joins TRBV20-1 to TRBJ2-7; 8 nucleotides align to TRBD2. This clonotype was obtained from a man aged 30 to 39 who received the YFV17D yellow fever vaccine. The CDR3 region has the DNA TGCAGTGCTATCGGGAGGGCCCGAGTCGAGCAGTACTTC. This codes for CSAIGRARVEQYF.